This T cell receptor beta chain was found in a study of long-term antiretroviral therapy in people with HIV (dated by TCRdb to between 2021 and 2023). General notes on the study: The earliest samples were collected about a decade before the 2015 WHO recommendation for immediate ART, when ART was typically delayed until CD4 counts fell. No cross-contamination during QIAcube processing was shown when test extractions of a monoclonal T-cell line were performed alongside about 30 polyclonal samples. The cohort contributed about 180 cryopreserved PBMC samples from a few dozen adults with confirmed HIV infection, collected serially over a mean of approximately 6 years (range 1-12). About 35% of the 30 participants with HIV were female. A retrospective serial study tested whether changes in peripheral blood TRB repertoire composition and diversity were associated with ART initiation and durable HIV suppression. Overall study results and their limits: Starting ART was linked to a significant rise in TRB diversity, yet even with long-term ART the diversity remained significantly lower than in transplant donor controls. Because pre-ART samples had limited cell numbers, unsorted PBMC were profiled rather than sorted CD4+ and CD8+ T cells. No data were available on ART adherence, viral resistance or therapy changes, limiting inferences about post-ART repertoire changes. Since PBMC availability was limited, sequencing covered only the TCR beta chain, with no alpha chain pairing. At every time point, the repertoire was dominated by expanded TRB clones first identified before ART initiation, although this dominance fluctuated and, in many PLHIV, declined after ART. The samples were dated from about 2003 to 2018, and the ART regimens that were used may be less effective than current ART regimens. Narrower CDR3 length ranges were observed in HIV repertoires than in controls, and an antigen-experienced repertoire with only a slight naive shift after ART was suggested by the network structure.

With regard to this clone: Its cognate antigen has yet to be identified. The input lacks base qualities; no much larger clone sits a single base away.

The V and J ends are trimmed by 6 bases and 10 bases, leaving 16 bases between them. The cysteine opens and the phenylalanine closes a CDR3 of 14 amino acids. Here the CDR3 DNA is all that survives: 42 bases in frame from base 1. Per the germline V gene, MNHEY is the CDR1 and SVGAGI is the CDR2. The immunoSEQ hsTCRB v3.0 assay was used at survey level resolution to sequence the TRB variable region. The targeted TRB sequencing depth was about 35,000-55,000 T-cell genomes per sample. TRB libraries were pooled and sequenced on an Illumina MiSeq using a v3 150-cycle kit. The authors' pipeline ran thus. Repertoire analysis was run in R within a reproducible Nextflow workflow that covered QC, data transformation and analysis. LymphoSeq2, an R package for exploring AIRR-Seq data, was used to implement the custom analyses. A few samples that produced fewer than 5000 total TRB sequences were removed, so some 190 HIV repertoires were analyzed. Among the 180 to 200 HIV repertoires that were kept, almost 60 were collected before ART initiation and 120 to 140 were collected after ART initiation. Each repertoire was downsampled to 5000 TRB nucleotide sequences, and summary statistics were averaged across 100 downsampling iterations. TRB sequences were retained for analysis only if CDR3 regions of at least seven amino acids were present. Diversity was assessed using a clonality score derived from Shannon entropy and using the Gini coefficient. In repertoire networks, the top 5000 CDR3 amino acid sequences were linked whenever an edit distance of one separated two sequences. For TRB CDR3 amino acid sequences, antigen specificity groups and MHC restriction were predicted with GLIPH2. To flag known CMV, EBV, HIV or tissue antigen associations, CDR3 amino acid sequences were matched against VDJdb and McPAS-TCR. Pre-ART, post-ART and control groups were compared with Wilcoxon signed-rank tests and Holm-Bonferroni correction. Imported from immuneACCESS, the table was reduced by TCRdb to in-frame sequences with V and J called. These copies leave out some clones; in studies compared against another copy, an unresolved V gene accounts for under half, and the cause of the remainder is not known. Clonal size and the V and J genes are those of that table, whereas D and trimming came from the DNA. Within this sample are more than 25,000 clones, with roughly 92% of them counted one time only. Together, the top ten hold roughly 4% of the sample.

Inclusion was restricted to participants for whom at least one PBMC sample before ART initiation and at least two post-ART samples were available. Treatment was received in the United States of America by all participants with HIV. Before DNA extraction, cryopreserved samples of roughly 0.9-11 million PBMC were thawed and washed. At the time of the earliest PBMC sample, participants with HIV were aged between roughly 20 and 60 years. Each participant contributed PBMC samples from 1-4 timepoints before ART initiation and 2-8 timepoints after ART initiation, with a median of 7 samples. For every participant, serial HIV viral load, CD4+ T-cell count, ART history and demographic data were obtained. Genomic DNA was extracted from unsorted PBMC with a Qiagen kit on a QIAcube, with processing performed in batches of 12 samples.

The input for sequencing was unsorted PBMCs, taken 3.1 years after starting antiretroviral therapy. The TCR comes from a man between 18 and 35 years old with HIV. The V and J genes are TRBV6-5 and TRBJ1-6; perhaps TRBD1 is the D gene, with 6 bases matching. This receptor has the CDR3 CASSQAGGNSPLHF. The DNA sequence follows: TGTGCCAGCAGCCAGGCTGGGGGCAACTCACCCCTCCACTTT.